Each of the 20 T cell receptor beta chains below was sequenced from the same sample in a study of blood T cell repertoires in COVID-19 (dated by TCRdb to 2020 to 2021). The protocol used for the library was the immunoSEQ multiplex PCR assay. As stored in TCRdb, this immuneACCESS dataset retains in-frame rearrangements with V and J assigned. A fraction of the clones does not appear; measured against another copy, unresolved V genes explain less than half of the discrepancy, and the remainder lacks a known reason. For this sample there are 200,000 to 300,000 clones; about 80% appear just once. The ten largest account for approximately 3.8% of the sample. Material for sequencing was PBMCs or T cells enriched from blood (not recorded which). The source of these receptors is a woman between 40 and 55 years old who had been exposed to COVID-19.

The chain carries TRBV11-3 and TRBJ2-3, with 8 bases matching TRBD1. In germline, CDR1 is SGHNT, CDR2 YENEEA. This CDR3 region has 15 residues. The V and J ends lost 4 bases and 4 bases, in that order; junction bases with no gene match: 7. CDR3: CASSSFRDRSDTQYF. CDR3 DNA sequence: TGTGCCAGCAGCTCCTTCAGGGACAGGTCAGATACGCAGTATTTT.

The V and J genes are TRBV20-1 and TRBJ1-2; possible D gene TRBD1, 5 bases. Trimming shortened V by 6 bases and J by 0 bases, and 5 bases separated the two germline ends. This CDR3 spans 11 amino acids. The V gene's germline CDR1 is DFQATT and CDR2 SNEGSKA (reference sequence). CDR3 sequence reads: CSARANYGYTF. The CDR3 nucleotides are TGCAGTGCCAGGGCTAACTATGGCTACACCTTC.

This clone was detected only once. The chain uses TRBV10-3 and TRBJ2-3; 8 bases are shared with TRBD2. The V segment lost 6 bases and the J segment 6 bases; nucleotides outside the gene matches: 8. Germline assignment: CDR1 ENHRY and CDR2 SYGVKD. CDR3 length equals 14 residues. The CDR3 spells CAIRASGGGDTQYF. In DNA, the CDR3 is TGTGCCATCAGAGCGAGCGGGGGAGGTGATACGCAGTATTTT.

The chain links TRBV9 to TRBJ2-7, with D possibly being TRBD2 (6 bases). This CDR3 is 16 amino acids long. V gave up 0 bases and J gave up 4 bases, with 17 bases separating them. Germline V CDR1 and CDR2: SGDLS, YYNGEE. In DNA form, the CDR3 reads TGTGCCAGCAGCGTAGACCCACTAGTTAGCGGATACGAGCAGTACTTC. It codes for CASSVDPLVSGYEQYF.

The chain links TRBV18 to TRBJ1-2; D gene ambiguous. The CDR3 sequence is 12 residues long. Germline lookup yields CDR1 KGHSH and CDR2 LQKENI. V was shortened by 3 bases and J by 7 bases, with 9 bases between the two germline ends. CDR3 sequence (DNA): TGTGCCAGCTCACCGCGGGAGGGTGGCTACACCTTC. Protein: CASSPREGGYTF. The full variable domain, its missing parts supplied by reference TRBV18 and TRBJ1-2, is NAGVMQNPRHLVRRRGQEARLRCSPMKGHSHVYWYRQLPEEGLKFMVYLQKENIIDESGMPKERFSAEFPKEGPSILRIQQVVRGDSAAYFCASSPREGGYTFGSGTRLTVV.

The chain has TRBV5-6 and TRBJ2-7, with TRBD2 matching 15 bases. The germline CDR1 and CDR2 sequences are SGHDT and YYEEEE. This CDR3 comprises 15 residues. Germline trimming cut 4 bases from V and 2 bases from J; bases unmatched to any gene: 1. CDR3 protein: CASSRTSGGAYEQYF. Here the CDR3 DNA reads TGTGCCAGCAGCAGGACTAGCGGGGGGGCCTACGAGCAGTACTTC.

The chain couples TRBV6-4 to TRBJ1-5; unclear D gene. This CDR3 contains 12 residues. CDR1 and CDR2 from the germline V gene are MRHNA and SNTAGT. V was shortened by 6 bases and J by 7 bases, with 10 bases between the two germline ends. The CDR3 protein is CASRAGGQPQHF. The CDR3 DNA reads TGTGCCAGCAGGGCCGGCGGGCAGCCCCAGCATTTT.

The J gene is TRBJ1-1, the V gene TRBV2; 12 bases map to TRBD1. CDR1 and CDR2 (germline): SNHLY, FYNNEI. The CDR3 totals 16 residues. V lost 6 bases to trimming and J lost 7 bases; unmatched junction nucleotides: 12. The CDR3 region is CASRSNRDRGQVEAFF. As DNA, the CDR3 is TGTGCCAGCAGATCAAACCGGGACAGGGGGCAGGTTGAAGCTTTCTTT. Supplemented by reference TRBV2 and TRBJ1-1, the full variable domain reads EPEVTQTPSHQVTQMGQEVILRCVPISNHLYFYWYRQILGQKVEFLVSFYNNEISEKSEIFDDQFSVERPDGSNFTLKIRSTKLEDSAMYFCASRSNRDRGQVEAFFGQGTRLTVV.

J is TRBJ1-2 and V is TRBV6-2 or TRBV6-3; D is ambiguous. CDR1 and CDR2 (germline): MNHEY, SVGEGT. V lost 5 bases and J 7 bases, leaving 8 bases between the germline ends. CDR3 length: 11 amino acids. CDR3 coding DNA: TGTGCCAGCAGTCTAAGGAGTGGCTACACCTTC. It codes for CASSLRSGYTF.

The chain links TRBV24-1 to TRBJ1-5; D is possibly TRBD1 (6 bases). V lost 4 bases to trimming and J lost 4 bases, with 10 bases between them. The length of the CDR3 is 14 residues. Germline CDR1 is KGHDR and CDR2 is SFDVKD. The DNA for the CDR3 is TGTGCCACCAGTGACGGACAGCCGAATCAGCCCCAGCATTTT. This gives the protein CATSDGQPNQPQHF.

The gene calls are TRBV18 and TRBJ2-2; no definite D call. The germline V gene has CDR1 KGHSH and CDR2 LQKENI. The CDR3 spans 14 residues. The V end lost 0 bases, the J end lost 6 bases, and 8 bases lay between the germline ends. CDR3 in amino acids: CASSPPSVPGELFF. For the CDR3, the DNA is TGTGCCAGCTCACCACCGTCGGTTCCCGGGGAGCTGTTTTTT. Variable domain in full (rest from reference TRBV18 and TRBJ2-2): NAGVMQNPRHLVRRRGQEARLRCSPMKGHSHVYWYRQLPEEGLKFMVYLQKENIIDESGMPKERFSAEFPKEGPSILRIQQVVRGDSAAYFCASSPPSVPGELFFGEGSRLTVL.

CDR3 coding DNA: TGTGCCAGCAGCCCAGTAGCGGGGGCGGAGACCCAGTACTTC. Protein: CASSPVAGAETQYF. The chain is built from TRBV7-3 and TRBJ2-5; 9 positions match TRBD2. The CDR3 consists of 14 residues. Losses at the gene ends were 5 bases for V and 5 bases for J; bases not matched to a gene: 6. Germline V CDR1 and CDR2: SGHTA, FQGTGA.

This clone occurred a few times. This chain links TRBV30 with TRBJ1-2, with no clear D. This CDR3 has 13 residues. Germline V CDR1 and CDR2: GTSNPN, SVGIG (reference sequence). V was clipped by 1 base and J by 0 bases, with 6 bases between them. The CDR3 protein is CAWSGQANYGYTF. The DNA of the CDR3 is TGTGCCTGGAGTGGACAAGCTAACTATGGCTACACCTTC. The variable domain in full, completed from reference TRBV30 and TRBJ1-2, reads SQTIHQWPATLVQPVGSPLSLECTVEGTSNPNLYWYRQAAGRGLQLLFYSVGIGQISSEVPQNLSASRPQDRQFILSSKKLLLSDSGFYLCAWSGQANYGYTFGSGTRLTVV.

The chain has TRBV19 and TRBJ1-2; TRBD1 agrees at 7 bases. With 7 bases clipped from V and 5 bases from J, the junction kept 10 bases outside the gene matches. Germline V gives CDR1 LNHDA, CDR2 SQIVND (reference sequence). The CDR3 runs 14 residues. CDR3 nucleotide sequence: TGTGCCAGTAATGACAGGGCAACTCCGTATGGCTACACCTTC. Residues: CASNDRATPYGYTF.

The V call is TRBV2, the J call TRBJ2-3, with TRBD1 matching over 9 bases. This CDR3 region has 15 residues. Germline CDR1 SNHLY, CDR2 FYNNEI. V shed 4 bases and J 3 bases; nucleotides not matched to a gene: 5. CDR3 loop: CASSGGTGKTDTQYF. The CDR3 DNA is TGTGCCAGCAGTGGGGGGACAGGGAAGACAGATACGCAGTATTTT. Looking up the rest from reference TRBV2 and TRBJ2-3 gives the full variable domain: EPEVTQTPSHQVTQMGQEVILRCVPISNHLYFYWYRQILGQKVEFLVSFYNNEISEKSEIFDDQFSVERPDGSNFTLKIRSTKLEDSAMYFCASSGGTGKTDTQYFGPGTRLTVL.

This clone was recorded only once. The gene calls are TRBV4-2 and TRBJ2-4; 8 bases line up with TRBD1. There are 18 residues in the CDR3. Germline V gene data show CDR1 as LGHNA and CDR2 as YNFKEQ. Germline trimming cut 0 bases from V and 1 base from J; bases unmatched to any gene: 8. CDR3 region: CASSQDLPQGAAKNIQYF. CDR3 nucleotide sequence: TGTGCCAGCAGCCAAGATCTCCCGCAGGGGGCGGCCAAAAACATTCAGTACTTC.

The chain carries TRBV5-6 and TRBJ1-5; the D is unclear. The CDR3 is 15 residues long. Per germline, CDR1 SGHDT and CDR2 YYEEEE. Trimming took 0 bases from V and 0 from J, leaving 7 bases between them. The CDR3 sequence is CASSLGLYSNQPQHF. Here the CDR3 DNA reads TGTGCCAGCAGCTTGGGGCTTTATAGCAATCAGCCCCAGCATTTT.

This chain connects TRBV6-5 to TRBJ1-6; D is perhaps TRBD1 (5 bases). Germline CDR1 and CDR2: MNHEY and SVGAGI. V gave up 0 bases and J gave up 9 bases, with 15 bases separating them. This CDR3 has 16 amino acids. As DNA, the CDR3 is TGTGCCAGCAGTTACTCCCAGGGTCGCCCTTCTTCACCCCTCCACTTT. Protein product: CASSYSQGRPSSPLHF.

The chain employs TRBV10-3 and TRBJ2-1; TRBD2 aligns across 9 bases. Losses at the gene ends were 4 bases for V and 0 bases for J; bases not matched to a gene: 4. The CDR3 has 16 residues. Germline lookup yields CDR1 ENHRY and CDR2 SYGVKD. The CDR3 coding sequence is TGTGCCATCAGTGCCCTAGCGGGGAGCTCCTACAATGAGCAGTTCTTC. Amino acids: CAISALAGSSYNEQFF.

This chain connects TRBV5-1 to TRBJ2-1; tentatively, D is TRBD1 (5 bases). Germline loops: CDR1 SGHRS, CDR2 YFSETQ. Trimming shortened V by 3 bases and J by 3 bases, and 13 bases separated the two germline ends. CDR3 length: 15 residues. The CDR3 region is CASSSPQDLYNEQFF. The CDR3 nucleotides read TGCGCCAGCAGCTCACCACAGGACCTCTACAATGAGCAGTTCTTC.